Listed here is a single T cell receptor (beta chain). Its binding antigen is unknown. The input lacks base qualities; no much larger clone sits a single base away. The donors were healthy, HIV-negative adults who had no recently reported acute infections or vaccinations. Every donor was a Caucasian adult living in Nashville, Tennessee, USA. CD4+ T cells were enriched through magnetic negative selection, after which naive cells were positively selected on CD45RA and the remaining negative fraction served as the memory subset. After blood collection by leukapheresis, PBMCs were isolated using Ficoll-Histopaque density gradient centrifugation and then cryopreserved in the vapor phase of liquid nitrogen. Analytical flow cytometry was used to check the purity and quantity of every magnetically sorted T cell population. From each sorted fraction, genomic DNA was isolated and quantified by UV absorbance on a Nanodrop 2000c.

The CDR3, from cysteine to phenylalanine, totals 16 residues. The CDR3 DNA has 48 bases and is translated from base 1. V was cut back by 2 bases and J by 3 bases, leaving a gap of 14 bases between them. The germline V gene encodes CDR1 SGHTA and CDR2 FQGNSA. Using the deep immunoSEQ assay, TCR CDR3 regions were amplified from genomic DNA by multiplex PCR. Extracted genomic DNA from each cell subset was distributed evenly across all wells of several immunoSEQ 96-well plates, and each plate was treated as a replicate. Each replicate PCR for sorted subsets received roughly 0.2 ug genomic DNA, equal to roughly 30,000 T cell genomes. Purified libraries were quantified with a Qubit 3.0 fluorometer, sized on a Bioanalyzer 2100, and re-quantified with the KAPA Library Quantification kit. Every immunoSEQ 96-well plate was sequenced on a separate single-read 150-cycle Illumina NextSeq 550 flow cell. The study's processing was this. Because only junctional sequences without quality scores were contained in the immunoSEQ output, filtering matching that applied to full-length reads could not be performed. To assign V/J genes and CDR3, sequences were annotated against IMGT germline references using PyIR, a Python wrapper for IgBLAST v1.9. Reads were filtered out if the reads had weak V/J assignments (E-value above 1e-6), no CDR3, stop codons, out-of-frame junctions, or ambiguous translated residues. A V3J clonotype was defined by an identical inferred V gene, J gene, and CDR3 amino acid sequence. The percentage overlap between two repertoires was calculated by dividing the number of shared unique clonotypes by the size of the smaller repertoire. Richness of each repertoire was evaluated using RTK rarefaction, the Chao1 estimator, and Recon v2.1 estimates of unobserved clonotypes. OLGA was used to compute generation probabilities for all TCRbeta clonotypes that the gDNA method yielded from a few donors. TCRdb mirrors the immuneACCESS table, restricted to in-frame sequences. Some clones are absent from its copies; in checked studies, under half trace to an unresolved V gene, and the reason for the others is unknown. D and trimming were read from the DNA, whereas the V and J calls and clone size are those reported in that table. In this sample the table shows approximately 2,000,000 clones, about 90% of which occur a single time. The leading ten clones occupy roughly 0.34% of the sample.

The sample originates from a study of shared clonotypes between healthy human individuals (dated by TCRdb to the early 2020s). As for the study more broadly: The cohort comprised a couple of women and a few men aged 18 to 49 years. To estimate repertoire size and how much clonotype sharing occurs between individuals, the study deeply sequenced the blood TCR repertoires of about five healthy adults. Leukapheresis yielded between about 0.94 and 9 billion PBMCs per donor. For each donor, CD4 naive and CD4 memory were each run on three plates, CD8 naive on two plates, and CD8 memory on one plate. Different laboratories and diverse techniques were used to prepare libraries and sequence TCR repertoires, to increase sequencing depth and limit assay-specific biases. Results and caveats for the whole study, not just this receptor: Pairwise subsampling led to the expectation that sequencing depth would affect the degree of clonotype sharing among donors. Compared with non-shared clonotypes, the clonotypes found in all four sorted-subset donors had higher generation probabilities. Sampling was restricted to blood, and TCR repertoires in tissues likely differ from the TCR repertoires found in blood. Because the study included a small number of donors, the genetic and exposure-history diversity represented was limited. Across a handful of donors, roughly 5% of naive CD4, roughly 3.5% of naive CD8, under 2.5% of memory CD4, and approximately 0.4% of memory CD8 clonotypes were shared. Larger estimated clonotype richness was generally found for naive subsets than for memory subsets. Rarefaction of sorted-subset datasets indicated incomplete sequencing despite the large sequencing depth.

Sequenced: naive CD4+ T cells from PBMCs. The label giving this sample's cell subset or site can be read as: CD45RA+ positively selected. The chain is encoded by TRBV7-2 joined to TRBJ1-5, with the D gene not confidently named. This clonotype originated in a young man in good health. Some clones in this sample may be carry-over from other donors' samples. DNA sequence: TGTGCCAGCAGCTTATTTTTGCCGGCAAACAATCAGCCCCAGCATTTT. Its coded protein is CASSLFLPANNQPQHF. The reference TRBV7-2 and TRBJ1-5 proteins fill in what lies around the CDR3, so the full variable domain reads GAGVSQSPSNKVTEKGKDVELRCDPISGHTALYWYRQSLGQGLEFLIYFQGNSAPDKSGLPSDRFSAERTGGSVSTLTIQRTQQEDSAVYLCASSLFLPANNQPQHFGDGTRLSIL.